This T cell receptor beta chain was found in a study of shared clonotypes between healthy human individuals. Between the trimmed V and J ends, which lost 0 bases and 6 bases, there was a span of 9 bases. Per germline, CDR1 LNHDA and CDR2 SQIVND (reference sequence). CDR3 size: 15 residues. Clones were sequenced by immunoSEQ multiplex PCR, and TCRdb holds only the in-frame ones, with some missing. The sample lists a few million clones; around 90% were seen once. What was sequenced was naive CD4+ T cells sorted from blood. Sample subset: CD45RA+ positively selected. The rearrangement links TRBV19 to TRBJ1-6; TRBD1 is a possible D gene (6 bases). This TCR came from a man between 18 and 35 years old in good health. The CDR3 protein is CASSIEGQLNSPLHF. The CDR3 DNA follows: TGTGCCAGTAGTATAGAAGGACAGCTTAATTCACCCCTCCACTTT. Drawing the rest from reference TRBV19 and TRBJ1-6, the complete variable domain is DGGITQSPKYLFRKEGQNVTLSCEQNLNHDAMYWYRQDPGQGLRLIYYSQIVNDFQKGDIAEGYSVSREKKESFPLTVTSAQKNPTAFYLCASSIEGQLNSPLHFGNGTRLTVT.